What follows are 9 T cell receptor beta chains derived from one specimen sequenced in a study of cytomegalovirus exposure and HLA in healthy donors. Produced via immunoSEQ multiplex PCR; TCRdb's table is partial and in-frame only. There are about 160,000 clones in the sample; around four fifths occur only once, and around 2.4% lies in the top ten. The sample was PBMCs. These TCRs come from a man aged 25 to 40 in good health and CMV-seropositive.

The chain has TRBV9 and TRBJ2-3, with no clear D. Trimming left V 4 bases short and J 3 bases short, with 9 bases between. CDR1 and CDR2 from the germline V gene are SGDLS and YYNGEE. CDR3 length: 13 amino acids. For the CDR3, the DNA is TGTGCCAGCAGCCCTCGAGTAACAGATACGCAGTATTTT. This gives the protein CASSPRVTDTQYF.

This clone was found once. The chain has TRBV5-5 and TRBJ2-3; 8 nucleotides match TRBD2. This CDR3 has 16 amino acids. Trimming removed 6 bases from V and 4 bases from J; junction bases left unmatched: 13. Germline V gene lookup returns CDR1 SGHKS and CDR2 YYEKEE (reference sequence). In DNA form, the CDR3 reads TGTGCCAGCACCGCTTCTCTAGCGGGTTTCCCAGATACGCAGTATTTT. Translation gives CASTASLAGFPDTQYF.

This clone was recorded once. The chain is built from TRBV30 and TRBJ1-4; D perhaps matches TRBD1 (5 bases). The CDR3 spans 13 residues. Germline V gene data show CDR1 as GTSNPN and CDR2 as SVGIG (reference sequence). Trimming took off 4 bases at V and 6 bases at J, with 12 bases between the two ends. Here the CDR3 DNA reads TGTGCCTGGATCCAGGGATCGGATGAAAAACTGTTTTTT. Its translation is CAWIQGSDEKLFF.

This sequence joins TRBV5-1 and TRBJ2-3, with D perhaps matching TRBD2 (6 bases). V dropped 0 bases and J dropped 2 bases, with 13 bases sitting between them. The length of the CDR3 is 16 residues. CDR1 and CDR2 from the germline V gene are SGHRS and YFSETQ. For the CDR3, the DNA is TGCGCCAGCAGCTTGGAAGCCCCGGGAGACACAGATACGCAGTATTTT. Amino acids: CASSLEAPGDTDTQYF.

The CDR3 DNA reads as TGTGCCACCAGCAGTCCGAGGACGGGGGACTATGGCTACACCTTC. Protein sequence: CATSSPRTGDYGYTF. The rearrangement links TRBV15 to TRBJ1-2; TRBD1 is a possible D gene (5 bases). Germline assignment: CDR1 LNHNV and CDR2 YYDKDF (reference sequence). The V end was cut by 3 bases, the J end by 3 bases, with 14 bases between. This CDR3 has 15 amino acids.

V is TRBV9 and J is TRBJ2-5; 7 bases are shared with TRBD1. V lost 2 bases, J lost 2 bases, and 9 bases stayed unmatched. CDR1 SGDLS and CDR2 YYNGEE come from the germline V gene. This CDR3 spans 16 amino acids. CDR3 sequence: CASSVQLGTEQETQYF. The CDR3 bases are TGTGCCAGCAGCGTTCAACTGGGGACAGAACAAGAGACCCAGTACTTC.

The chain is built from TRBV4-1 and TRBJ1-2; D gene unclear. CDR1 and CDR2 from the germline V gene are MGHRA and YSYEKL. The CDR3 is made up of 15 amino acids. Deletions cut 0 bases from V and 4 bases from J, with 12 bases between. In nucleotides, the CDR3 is TGCGCCAGCAGCCAAGATTCTGTGTTTTTCTATGGCTACACCTTC. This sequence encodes CASSQDSVFFYGYTF.

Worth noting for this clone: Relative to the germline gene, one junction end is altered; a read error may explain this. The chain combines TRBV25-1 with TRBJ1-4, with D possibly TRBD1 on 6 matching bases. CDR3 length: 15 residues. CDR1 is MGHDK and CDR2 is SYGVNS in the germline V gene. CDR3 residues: CASSGPGTGNEKLFF. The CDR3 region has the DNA TGTGCCAGCAGTGGTCCCGGAACAGGGAATGAGAAACTGTTTTTT.

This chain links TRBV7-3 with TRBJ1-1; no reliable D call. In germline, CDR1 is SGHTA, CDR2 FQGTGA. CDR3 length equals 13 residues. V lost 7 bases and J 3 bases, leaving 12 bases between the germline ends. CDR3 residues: CASNKGRDTEAFF. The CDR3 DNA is TGTGCCAGCAATAAAGGGAGGGACACTGAAGCTTTCTTT.